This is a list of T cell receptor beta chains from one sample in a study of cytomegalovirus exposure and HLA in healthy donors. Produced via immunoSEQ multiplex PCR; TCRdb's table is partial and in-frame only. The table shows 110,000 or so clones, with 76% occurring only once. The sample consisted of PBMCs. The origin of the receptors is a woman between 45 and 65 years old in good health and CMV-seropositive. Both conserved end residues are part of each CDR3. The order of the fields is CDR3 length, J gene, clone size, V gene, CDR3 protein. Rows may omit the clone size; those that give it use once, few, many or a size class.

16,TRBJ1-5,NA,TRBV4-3,CASSQDSRGIYQPQHF
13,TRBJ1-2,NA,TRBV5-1,CASSGRGQYGYTF
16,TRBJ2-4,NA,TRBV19,CASSLQTSGAKNIQYF
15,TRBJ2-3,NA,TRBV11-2,CASSFPGITTDTQYF
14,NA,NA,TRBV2,CASSGGPVSYEQYF
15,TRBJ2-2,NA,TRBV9,CASSTTGTGIGELFF
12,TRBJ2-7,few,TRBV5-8,CASSLYTYEQYF
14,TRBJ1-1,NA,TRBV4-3,CASSQYPGDTEAFF
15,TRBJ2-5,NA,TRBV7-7,CASSLGTGGVKTQYF
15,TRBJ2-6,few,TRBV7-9,CASSFPPSGANGLTF
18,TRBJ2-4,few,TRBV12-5,CASGPGIAGGMTKNIQYF
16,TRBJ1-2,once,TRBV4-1,CASSQDMRQGWYGYTF
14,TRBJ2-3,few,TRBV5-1,CASSLGLAGDTQYF
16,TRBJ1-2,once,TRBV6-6,CASSYGGGRGGGGYTF
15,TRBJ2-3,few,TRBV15,CATSRDGWERDTQYF
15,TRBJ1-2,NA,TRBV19,CASSLGQGDGTGYTF
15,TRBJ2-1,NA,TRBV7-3,CASSPGLAGVDKQFF
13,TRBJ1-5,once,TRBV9,CASSVGADQPQHF
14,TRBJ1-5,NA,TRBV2,CASSERSSNQPQHF
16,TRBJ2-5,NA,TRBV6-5,CASSYVRTEPKETQYF
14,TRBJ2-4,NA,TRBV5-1,CASSLAREKNSQYF
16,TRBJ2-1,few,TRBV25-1,CASSEGGGEGHNEQFF
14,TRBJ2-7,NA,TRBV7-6,CASALAGGTGEQYF
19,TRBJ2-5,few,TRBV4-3,CASSQGDLPGQGGWETQYF
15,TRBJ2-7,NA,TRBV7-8,CASSLRAGQGYEQYF
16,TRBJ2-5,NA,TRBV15,CATSPGGSGEQETQYF
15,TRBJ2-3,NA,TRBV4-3,CASSQDPAGTDTQYF
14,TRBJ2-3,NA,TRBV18,CASSPLRVADTQYF
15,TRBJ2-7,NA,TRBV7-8,CASSPSGTPSYEQYF
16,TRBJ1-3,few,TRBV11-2,CASSTGGQGSGNTIYF
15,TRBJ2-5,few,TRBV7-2,CASSGSGTELETQYF
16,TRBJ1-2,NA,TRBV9,CASSATGQGAGYGYTF
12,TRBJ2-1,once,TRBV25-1,CASSQVGGEQFF
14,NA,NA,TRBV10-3,CAISESGRAYEQYF
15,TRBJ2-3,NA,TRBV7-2,CASSLALVPRDTQYF
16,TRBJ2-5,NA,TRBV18,CASSPPSPAGGETQYF
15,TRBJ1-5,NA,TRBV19,CASSIWSSGNQPQHF
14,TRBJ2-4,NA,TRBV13,CASSHGTGGNSQYF
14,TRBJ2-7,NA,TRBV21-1,CASSTSGRSHEQYF
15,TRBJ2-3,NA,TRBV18,CASTLLAGRADTQYF
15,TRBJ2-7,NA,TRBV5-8,CASNYMTYRSYEQYF
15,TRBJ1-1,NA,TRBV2,CASRTGQGAGTEAFF
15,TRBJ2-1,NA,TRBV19,CASSIGGGAWNEQFF
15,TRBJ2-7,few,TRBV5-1,CASSVGLAGQDEQYF
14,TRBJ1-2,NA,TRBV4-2,CASSPGGGNYGYTF
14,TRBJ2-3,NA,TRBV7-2,CASSPRTGTDTQYF
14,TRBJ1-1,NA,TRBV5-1,CASSAGQGRTEAFF
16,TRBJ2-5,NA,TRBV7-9,CSSSLGLAGALETQYF
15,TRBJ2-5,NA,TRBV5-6,CASSLERGGQETQYF
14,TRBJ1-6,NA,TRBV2,CASLGTISDSPLHF
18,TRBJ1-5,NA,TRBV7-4,CASSPGRRPLNSNQPQHF
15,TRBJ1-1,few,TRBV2,CASSENPGVGTEAFF
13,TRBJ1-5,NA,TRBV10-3,CAISEENYQPQHF
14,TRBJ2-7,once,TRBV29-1,CSVRTSGKTKEQYF
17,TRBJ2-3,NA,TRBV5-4,CASSPTGTSGSTDTQYF